This TCR beta chain appears in the sequencing data of a study of cytomegalovirus exposure and HLA in healthy donors. Regarding this clone: The target antigen is unknown.

Study-level findings and limits: Most TCR sequences were seen very rarely across donors, but some public TCRs occurred in many. TCR clusters originating in the first cohort tended to co-occur in the roughly 120 validation repertoires, according to a later analysis.

Method: immunoSEQ multiplex PCR; TCRdb's copy keeps in-frame clones and lacks some. There are about 88,000 clones in the sample; 84% occur only once, and over 10% lies in the top ten. CDR3 length equals 15 residues. The V gene's germline CDR1 is MDHEN and CDR2 SYDVKM. The V end was cut by 1 base, the J end by 0 bases, with 10 bases between. The rearrangement uses TRBV28 and TRBJ2-7; a possible D gene is TRBD2 (6 bases). This receptor was obtained from a woman aged 18-29 years in good health and CMV-seropositive. Specimen: PBMCs. In DNA, the CDR3 is TGTGCCAGCAGTTTATTTTCGGGGGTCTCCTACGAGCAGTACTTC. It is translated as CASSLFSGVSYEQYF.